The 2 T cell receptor beta chains below come from one sample, sequenced in a study of T cells in Graves' hyperthyroidism and ophthalmopathy. RNA transcripts served as the template for amplifying TCR beta CDR3 regions. The study used the HTBI primer set for a first-round RT-PCR of the TCR CDR3. TCRdb re-analysed the multiplex PCR reads in MiXCR, keeping a single row per CDR3 protein. This repertoire shows hundreds of thousands of distinct CDR3 sequences, 18% found once; its top ten account for 16%. The sequenced material came from blood. The receptors stem from a woman aged 50 to 60 with Graves' hyperthyroidism that later progressed to Graves' ophthalmopathy.

This clonotype has a count of ten or more. The chain has TRBV5-6 and TRBJ1-1; D is unresolved. From germline, CDR1 is SGHDT and CDR2 YYEEEE. The CDR3 has 15 residues. V gave up 2 bases and J gave up 2 bases, with 13 bases separating them. CDR3 sequence: CASSFVRLRNTEAFF. The CDR3 DNA is TGTGCCAGCAGCTTTGTAAGGCTGCGAAACACTGAAGCTTTCTTT.

In this sample, this clonotype turned up many times. This chain joins TRBV11-3 and TRBJ2-7; unclear D gene. Germline values: CDR1 SGHNT, CDR2 YENEEA. Trimming took off 0 bases at V and 6 bases at J, with 6 bases between the two ends. CDR3 length equals 12 residues. The CDR3 loop is CASSLDPSEQYF. The CDR3 DNA reads as TGTGCCAGCAGCTTAGACCCAAGCGAGCAGTACTTC.